The T cell receptor beta chain described here comes from a study of T-cell reconstitution after alpha-beta-depleted transplantation in children. The CDR3 totals 13 residues. Trimming stripped 3 bases from V and 8 bases from J, with 11 bases between. Preparation of the TCRbeta library used unique molecular identifiers. TCRdb reprocessed the PCR reads via MiXCR and lists one record per CDR3 protein. The table has approximately 110,000 distinct CDR3 sequences, roughly 23% seen once. The rearrangement uses TRBV12-3 or TRBV12-4 and TRBJ2-1, with D unresolved. The sequences come from PBMCs, mostly from graft donor cells, collected 180 days after TCRalphabeta/CD19-depleted stem cell transplant. This clonotype originated in a male patient between 2 and 10 years old who had a stem cell transplant for chronic granulomatous disease, so the T cells may come from the graft donor. The CDR3 nucleotides read TGTGCCAGCAGTTTGTACGAGGTGCATGAGCAGTTCTTC. This translates into CASSLYEVHEQFF.